Each of the 18 T cell receptor beta chains below was sequenced from the same sample in a study of response to subunit inactivated influenza vaccine. One entry per CDR3 protein, called by TCRdb with MiXCR from the RT-PCR reads. The table shows 650,000 to 800,000 distinct CDR3 sequences, with roughly 13% occurring only once. Sequences were derived from PBMCs from blood, sampled around two weeks before vaccination. The source of these receptors is a man aged 50-59 years who received an inactivated influenza vaccine.

The genes are TRBV11-1 and TRBJ1-1; D gene unclear. The CDR3 contains 15 residues. V lost 4 bases to trimming and J lost 4 bases, with 16 bases between them. Germline loops: CDR1 SGHAT, CDR2 FQDESV (reference sequence). CDR3 region: CASSWVNGRSTEAFF. The CDR3 DNA reads as TGTGCCAGCAGCTGGGTTAACGGGAGATCCACTGAAGCTTTCTTT.

In this sample, this clonotype turned up a few times. This sequence joins TRBV18 and TRBJ2-3; TRBD2 agrees at 9 bases. The ends lost 3 bases at V and 2 bases at J; junction bases unmatched: 6. Germline loops: CDR1 KGHSH, CDR2 LQKENI. This CDR3 is built from 16 residues. CDR3 loop: CASSPPLAGDTDTQYF. The CDR3 DNA reads as TGTGCCAGCTCACCGCCATTAGCGGGGGACACAGATACGCAGTATTTT.

Many counts were recorded for this clonotype. The chain joins TRBV15 to TRBJ2-1; tentative D call: TRBD2 (6 bases). The CDR3 totals 18 residues. V lost 4 bases to trimming and J lost 2 bases, with 21 bases between them. The germline CDR1 and CDR2 sequences are LNHNV and YYDKDF (reference sequence). The CDR3 protein is CATSKLASGTRTYNEQFF. Here the CDR3 DNA reads TGTGCCACCAGCAAACTAGCCTCCGGGACCCGAACCTACAATGAGCAGTTCTTC.

This clonotype was seen repeatedly, ten times or more. This chain uses TRBV12-3 or TRBV12-4 with TRBJ1-5; D ambiguous. This CDR3 is 15 amino acids long. V lost 5 bases and J lost 0, with 11 bases in between. The CDR3 region has the DNA TGTGCCAGCAGTCCTGGGATCCATAGCAATCAGCCCCAGCATTTT. Amino acid sequence: CASSPGIHSNQPQHF.

This clonotype was detected ten times or more. V usage is TRBV6-5 and J usage is TRBJ1-6; TRBD1 is a possible D gene (6 bases). Germline values: CDR1 MNHEY, CDR2 SVGAGI. The CDR3 contains 16 residues. Trimming removed 4 bases at V and 9 bases at J, with 19 bases between. The CDR3 DNA is TGTGCCAGCAGTTCCCTGGACAGTCCGTTGGGTTCACCCCTCCACTTT. Its translation: CASSSLDSPLGSPLHF.

There are many counts of this clonotype. The V call is TRBV21-1, the J call TRBJ2-4; the DNA was not compared with TRBD2, the D call given in the table. TRBV21-1 is a pseudogene locus. The CDR3 loop spans 16 amino acids. In nucleotides, the CDR3 is TGTGCCAGCAGCAAAGAAGGGCTGCTAGCCAAAAACATTCAGTACTTC. Protein: CASSKEGLLAKNIQYF.

The chain couples TRBV7-9 to TRBJ2-1; D might be TRBD1 (6 bases). This CDR3 is built from 14 residues. Germline V gene lookup returns CDR1 SEHNR and CDR2 FQNEAQ (reference sequence). V was clipped by 3 bases and J by 6 bases, with 12 bases between them. CDR3 coding DNA: TGTGCCAGCAGCTTCGCCGGGACAAGCAATGAGCAGTTCTTC. Translated, it gives CASSFAGTSNEQFF.

This clonotype came up a few times. The rearrangement uses TRBV29-1 and TRBJ1-1; D unresolved. The V gene lost 4 bases and the J gene lost 2 bases, with 11 bases spanning the gap. Germline V gene sequence: CDR1 SQVTM, CDR2 ANQGSEA. The CDR3 contains 13 residues. The CDR3 sequence: CSVVTPRNTEAFF. For the CDR3, the DNA is TGCAGCGTTGTGACCCCTCGAAACACTGAAGCTTTCTTT.

V and J are TRBV6-6 and TRBJ1-5; no reliable D call. Trimming pared 10 bases from V and 6 bases from J, leaving 16 bases between. CDR1 is MNHNY and CDR2 is SVGAGI in the germline V gene (reference sequence). The CDR3 sequence is 13 residues long. DNA for the CDR3: TGTGCCACCGCATCGGGGTCAGGTCAGCCCCAGCATTTT. Translation gives CATASGSGQPQHF.

Comment on this clonotype: It is unclear where the CDR3 begins or ends on the DNA, so no DNA is shown, and the CDR3 is as TCRdb lists it. J is TRBJ2-2 and V is TRBV23-1; the DNA was not used to check the table's D call, TRBD1. TRBV23-1 is identified as an open reading frame with a role that is uncertain. The CDR3 spans 14 residues, counting both ends. The CDR3 is CASSRQGLPGSCFF.

A few counts support this clonotype. The chain has TRBV20-1 and TRBJ2-7; 8 nucleotides match TRBD2. Germline lookup yields CDR1 DFQATT and CDR2 SNEGSKA (reference sequence). Trimming at V came to 0 bases and at J to 2 bases, leaving 6 bases not matched to a gene. The CDR3 has 15 residues. The CDR3 DNA reads as TGCAGTGCTAGAGATTTCGCGGGAGGCCCCTACGAGCAGTACTTC. This gives the protein CSARDFAGGPYEQYF.

This clonotype was seen ten or more times. Here the CDR3 reads CASSLRARGPTDTQYF. The DNA for the CDR3 is TGCGCCAGCAGCTTGAGGGCCCGAGGTCCCACAGATACGCAGTATTTT. The rearrangement joins TRBV5-1 to TRBJ2-3; D is uncertain. Per the germline V gene, CDR1 is SGHRS and CDR2 is YFSETQ. The V gene lost 1 base and the J gene lost 2 bases, with 14 bases spanning the gap. The CDR3 spans 16 residues.

The chain has TRBV5-5 and TRBJ2-2, with 7 bases lining up with TRBD1. The CDR3 covers 14 residues. With V trimmed by 10 bases and J by 3 bases, 9 bases remained unmatched. Germline-derived CDR1 and CDR2 are SGHKS and YYEKEE (reference sequence). CDR3 sequence (DNA): TGTGCCTGCCGAGGGGGCCCAGACACCGGGGAGCTGTTTTTT. It encodes CACRGGPDTGELFF.

Ten or more counts support this clonotype. V gene TRBV7-9 combines with J gene TRBJ1-1; D might be TRBD1 (6 bases). Germline assignment: CDR1 SEHNR and CDR2 FQNEAQ (reference sequence). V shed 1 base and J shed 7 bases, with 10 bases lying between them. This CDR3 contains 13 residues. CDR3: CASSLDRVVEAFF. The CDR3 nucleotides are TGTGCCAGCAGCTTAGACAGGGTGGTTGAAGCTTTCTTT.

This rearrangement joins TRBV2 to TRBJ2-2, with 8 positions matching TRBD1. J was trimmed by 6 bases and V by 6 bases; bases with no gene match: 18. The germline gives CDR1 SNHLY, CDR2 FYNNEI. The CDR3 is 18 amino acids. The CDR3 region is CASRGITGQVEGSGELFF. The CDR3 DNA reads TGTGCCAGCAGAGGAATTACGGGACAGGTCGAGGGGTCCGGGGAGCTGTTTTTT.

The rearrangement links TRBV5-1 to TRBJ2-1, with 12 bases identical to TRBD2. CDR3 length: 16 amino acids. Losses at the gene ends were 0 bases for V and 8 bases for J; bases not matched to a gene: 6. Germline-derived CDR1 and CDR2 are SGHRS and YFSETQ. CDR3 sequence: CASSLEPSGGVHEQFF. As DNA, the CDR3 is TGCGCCAGCAGCTTGGAGCCTAGCGGGGGGGTGCATGAGCAGTTCTTC.

The chain recombines TRBV7-9 with TRBJ2-4; D is tentatively TRBD1 or TRBD2 (5 bases each). The V end was cut by 5 bases, the J end by 1 base, with 15 bases between. Germline V gene data show CDR1 as SEHNR and CDR2 as FQNEAQ (reference sequence). CDR3 length: 16 amino acids. The CDR3 DNA sequence: TGTGCCAGCAGCCCGCCGGTGGGGGTGGCCAAAAACATTCAGTACTTC. Amino acids: CASSPPVGVAKNIQYF.

This chain links TRBV27 with TRBJ2-7; D possibly corresponds to TRBD2 (5 bases). The germline V gene encodes CDR1 MNHEY and CDR2 SMNVEV (reference sequence). The length of the CDR3 is 15 residues. Trimming cost V 1 base and J 6 bases, with 16 bases left between them. The CDR3 DNA reads as TGTGCCAGCAGTTTATTGGCGGGTAAACAACGCGAGCAGTACTTC. It codes for CASSLLAGKQREQYF.